The 17 T cell receptor beta chains listed next were all sequenced from one sample in a study of T-cell reconstitution after alpha-beta-depleted transplantation in children. As it was prepared, the TCRbeta library received unique molecular identifiers. TCRdb independently ran MiXCR on the PCR reads; one entry per CDR3 protein. The data hold some 240,000 distinct CDR3 sequences, with more than 10% observed a single time. Material: PBMCs from the stem cell graft donor, obtained from the stem cell graft. Receptors originate from a human donor who donated a stem cell graft to a child with acute lymphoblastic leukemia.

This clonotype was seen repeatedly, ten times or more. The J gene is TRBJ2-7, the V gene TRBV19, with a tentative D call TRBD1 (6 bases). This CDR3 region has 14 residues. The V and J ends lost 5 bases and 3 bases respectively, with 14 bases between them. Germline loops: CDR1 LNHDA, CDR2 SQIVND (reference sequence). As DNA, the CDR3 is TGTGCCAGTAGTTCCTGGGGACACAGCTACGAGCAGTACTTC. It codes for CASSSWGHSYEQYF.

This clonotype was seen repeatedly, ten times or more. The chain has TRBV14 and TRBJ2-1, with 9 bases aligning to TRBD1. The CDR3 is made up of 16 amino acids. Germline V gene sequence: CDR1 SGHDN, CDR2 FVKESK. J gave up 8 bases and V 4 bases, and 12 bases lay outside the gene matches. The CDR3, as DNA: TGTGCCAGCAGCCTCGTCCCGGGACAGGGTTGGCATGAGCAGTTCTTC. Protein sequence: CASSLVPGQGWHEQFF.

The chain links TRBV24-1 to TRBJ2-3; D is uncertain. From germline, CDR1 is KGHDR and CDR2 SFDVKD. With 5 bases removed from V and 0 bases from J, the gap between germline ends came to 8 bases. The CDR3 extends over 14 amino acids. The CDR3 region is CATSGAASTDTQYF. Here the CDR3 DNA reads TGTGCCACCAGTGGGGCAGCTAGCACAGATACGCAGTATTTT.

There are many counts of this clonotype. The V call is TRBV6-2 or TRBV6-3, the J call TRBJ2-7; 12 nucleotides agree with TRBD2. Trimming took 7 bases from V and 3 from J; bases not matched to a gene: 7. This CDR3 is built from 15 residues. Germline CDR1 reads MNHEY; CDR2 reads SVGEGT. CDR3 nucleotide sequence: TGTGCCAGCACGGGGAGACTAGCGGGGGACTACGAGCAGTACTTC. This sequence encodes CASTGRLAGDYEQYF.

This clonotype was found once. This chain joins TRBV27 and TRBJ2-7; perhaps TRBD1 as D (6 bases). The V end lost 5 bases, the J end lost 5 bases, and 16 bases lay between the germline ends. CDR3 length: 14 residues. The germline V gene has CDR1 MNHEY and CDR2 SMNVEV (reference sequence). DNA of the CDR3: TGTGCCAGCAGTCTGGGGACGACAGGCCACGAGCAGTACTTC. Residues: CASSLGTTGHEQYF.

This clonotype was observed many times. A junction end diverges from the germline sequence, so it may reflect a read error. CDR3 amino acids: CACSGTGELFF. As DNA, the CDR3 is TGTGCCTGCAGCGGGACCGGGGAGCTGTTTTTT. The chain employs TRBV12-3 or TRBV12-4 and TRBJ2-2; possibly TRBD2 for D (6 bases). The CDR3 loop spans 11 amino acids.

This chain connects TRBV6-1 to TRBJ2-7; TRBD1 matches at 12 bases. The CDR3 is made up of 15 amino acids. Germline CDR1 MNHNS, CDR2 SASEGT. V was clipped by 5 bases and J by 7 bases; unmatched bases: 9. CDR3 nucleotide sequence: TGTGCCAGCAGTCGACCGGGACAGGGGGCGTGGGAGCAGTACTTC. Translated, it gives CASSRPGQGAWEQYF.

The table lists this clonotype with many counts. V is TRBV6-2 or TRBV6-3 and J is TRBJ1-1; D call uncertain. Germline CDR1 is MNHEY and CDR2 is SVGEGT. V was clipped by 8 bases and J by 5 bases, with 12 bases between them. The CDR3 sequence is 12 residues long. The DNA of the CDR3 is TGTGCCAGCCTAAACCCGGGGACTGAAGCTTTCTTT. It yields the protein CASLNPGTEAFF.

This clonotype occurred many times. This chain joins TRBV6-1 and TRBJ2-3; D call uncertain. This CDR3 spans 13 amino acids. Trimming took 6 bases from V and 0 from J, leaving 7 bases between them. CDR1 is MNHNS and CDR2 is SASEGT in the germline V gene. The CDR3 coding sequence is TGTGCCAGCAGCTTGTGGAGCACAGATACGCAGTATTTT. Translating gives CASSLWSTDTQYF.

In its sample, this clonotype was seen many times. The chain is built from TRBV18 and TRBJ2-7; 9 nucleotides align to TRBD1. J gave up 5 bases and V 2 bases, and 1 base lay outside the gene matches. The germline V gene encodes CDR1 KGHSH and CDR2 LQKENI. The length of the CDR3 is 13 residues. The CDR3 loop reads CASSPRQGDEQYF. CDR3 sequence (DNA): TGTGCCAGCTCACCAAGACAGGGGGACGAGCAGTACTTC.

In its sample, this clonotype was seen a few times. The rearrangement uses TRBV7-2 and TRBJ2-1; 10 bases match TRBD2. Unmatched junction bases numbered 3, after V lost 0 bases and J lost 1 base. Germline values: CDR1 SGHTA, CDR2 FQGNSA. This CDR3 has 17 amino acids. CDR3: CASSLAGSGGSYNEQFF. CDR3 DNA sequence: TGTGCCAGCAGCTTAGCGGGTAGCGGGGGGTCCTACAATGAGCAGTTCTTC.

V is TRBV20-1 and J is TRBJ2-7; TRBD1 might be the D (5 bases). CDR1 is DFQATT and CDR2 is SNEGSKA in the germline V gene (reference sequence). CDR3 length equals 16 residues. The V gene lost 5 bases and the J gene lost 6 bases, with 26 bases spanning the gap. DNA of the CDR3: TGCAGTGCTCTTCTCACAGGTACCCTCAGGAAATTCGAGCAGTACTTC. This translates into CSALLTGTLRKFEQYF.

Many counts were recorded for this clonotype. V usage is TRBV15 and J usage is TRBJ1-3; D unclear. Trimming stripped 3 bases from V and 0 bases from J, with 6 bases between. CDR3 length: 14 residues. CDR1 is LNHNV, CDR2 YYDKDF, per germline (reference sequence). CDR3 DNA: TGTGCCACCAGCAGCGCTTACTCTGGAAACACCATATATTTT. Its translation: CATSSAYSGNTIYF.

This clonotype was seen at least ten times. The V and J genes are TRBV29-1 and TRBJ2-1; TRBD2 might be the D (5 bases). Germline-derived CDR1 and CDR2 are SQVTM and ANQGSEA. This CDR3 contains 14 residues. Trimming left V 7 bases short and J 3 bases short, with 16 bases between. CDR3 region: CSARGERIYNEQFF. In DNA form, the CDR3 reads TGCAGCGCCAGAGGAGAGCGGATCTACAATGAGCAGTTCTTC.

As regards this clonotype: A much larger clone is a single base away; this may be a read error. CDR3 amino acids: CASSSLRAGEETQYF. CDR3 DNA sequence: TGTGCCAGCAGTTCCCTCCGGGCGGGAGAGGAGACCCAGTACTTC. The V gene is TRBV28, the J gene TRBJ2-5, with 7 bases matching TRBD2. The length of the CDR3 is 15 residues. The germline CDR1 and CDR2 sequences are MDHEN and SYDVKM. With 4 bases clipped from V and 5 bases from J, the junction kept 10 bases outside the gene matches.

This clonotype was observed at least ten times. This sequence joins TRBV11-3 and TRBJ2-2, with D perhaps matching TRBD2 (5 bases). V was trimmed by 5 bases and J by 3 bases, leaving 16 bases between them. CDR3 length: 16 amino acids. Per germline, CDR1 SGHNT and CDR2 YENEEA. The CDR3 region has the DNA TGTGCCAGCAGCCGACCTTTGGACGGGGACACCGGGGAGCTGTTTTTT. This codes for CASSRPLDGDTGELFF.

The V gene is TRBV2, the J gene TRBJ2-7; a weak D match, TRBD1 (6 bases). CDR1 SNHLY and CDR2 FYNNEI come from the germline V gene. This CDR3 is 16 amino acids long. V lost 5 bases and J 3 bases, leaving 20 bases between the germline ends. Here the CDR3 DNA reads TGTGCCAGCAGTCAATTATTAGGGGACATTCACTACGAGCAGTACTTC. Its translation is CASSQLLGDIHYEQYF.